Below are 32 T cell receptor beta chains sequenced from a single sample in a study of T cell responses to AZD1222 COVID-19 vaccine. Profiled with immunoSEQ multiplex PCR; TCRdb holds only in-frame clones, not every one. This table holds about 160,000 clones, over 75% found once. The sequencing used peripheral blood, collected on day 0 of AZD1222 vaccination. The source is an adult in good health.

CDR3 nucleotides: TGTGCCAGCAGCGCCCGGGACAACCCGTACCAAGAGACCCAGTACTTC. Protein sequence: CASSARDNPYQETQYF. The chain carries TRBV9 and TRBJ2-5, with D maybe TRBD1 (6 bases). The germline gives CDR1 SGDLS, CDR2 YYNGEE. The CDR3 has 16 amino acids. The germline V and J ends were trimmed by 3 bases and 0 bases, with 15 bases remaining between them.

In its sample, this clone was seen once. The genes are TRBV2 and TRBJ1-4; D is perhaps TRBD1 (6 bases). The germline gives CDR1 SNHLY, CDR2 FYNNEI. V was pared by 5 bases and J by 5 bases, with 15 bases between. The CDR3 contains 15 residues. The CDR3 DNA reads TGTGCCAGCAGTACACAGGGTGGGGAAAATGAAAAACTGTTTTTT. Residues: CASSTQGGENEKLFF.

This chain connects TRBV6-1 to TRBJ1-5, with D perhaps matching TRBD1 (5 bases). Looked up from germline, CDR1 is MNHNS and CDR2 is SASEGT. V shed 4 bases and J shed 4 bases, with 11 bases lying between them. The CDR3 runs to 14 residues. In DNA form, the CDR3 reads TGTGCCAGCAGTGGTTACGGGGGTAATCAGCCCCAGCATTTT. Residues: CASSGYGGNQPQHF.

This chain links TRBV5-1 with TRBJ2-7; D is unresolved. The CDR3 extends over 14 amino acids. V shed 2 bases and J shed 2 bases, with 11 bases lying between them. CDR1 is SGHRS and CDR2 is YFSETQ in the germline V gene. The CDR3 bases are TGCGCCAGCAGCTTTACAGACCCCGCCTACGAGCAGTACTTC. As protein: CASSFTDPAYEQYF.

The chain combines TRBV5-1 with TRBJ1-1, with no clear D. The V end lost 0 bases, the J end lost 3 bases, and 15 bases lay between the germline ends. This CDR3 has 16 residues. Looked up from germline, CDR1 is SGHRS and CDR2 is YFSETQ. CDR3 region: CASSLEGGALYTEAFF. The DNA of the CDR3 is TGCGCCAGCAGCTTGGAGGGAGGAGCGCTTTACACTGAAGCTTTCTTT. Complete variable domain (other parts from reference TRBV5-1 and TRBJ1-1): KAGVTQTPRYLIKTRGQQVTLSCSPISGHRSVSWYQQTPGQGLQFLFEYFSETQRNKGNFPGRFSGRQFSNSRSEMNVSTLELGDSALYLCASSLEGGALYTEAFFGQGTRLTVV.

V is TRBV12-3 or TRBV12-4 and J is TRBJ1-2; possible D gene TRBD1, 6 bases. CDR3 length: 13 residues. Trimming removed 1 base from V and 5 bases from J, with 8 bases in between. CDR3 nucleotide sequence: TGTGCCAGCAGTTTAGGACAGGCTTATGGCTACACCTTC. This gives the protein CASSLGQAYGYTF.

V gene TRBV5-6 combines with J gene TRBJ2-5; D call uncertain. The CDR3 spans 12 residues. V lost 0 bases and J lost 6, with 6 bases in between. Germline V gives CDR1 SGHDT, CDR2 YYEEEE. CDR3 DNA: TGTGCCAGCAGCTTGGGGTCAAAGACCCAGTACTTC. Its protein product is CASSLGSKTQYF.

The chain combines TRBV9 with TRBJ1-4; D gene ambiguous. CDR1 SGDLS and CDR2 YYNGEE come from the germline V gene. V dropped 3 bases and J dropped 8 bases, with 11 bases sitting between them. The CDR3 length is 13 residues. The CDR3 loop is CASSASPGEKLFF. The CDR3 DNA sequence: TGTGCCAGCAGCGCCTCGCCCGGGGAAAAACTGTTTTTT.

The chain combines TRBV5-1 with TRBJ2-3; 13 bases are a match to TRBD2. With V trimmed by 4 bases and J by 4 bases, 6 bases remained unmatched. The CDR3 covers 16 residues. CDR1 and CDR2 (germline): SGHRS, YFSETQ. The CDR3 reads CASSLRTSGGADTQYF. CDR3 in DNA: TGCGCCAGCAGCCTGAGAACTAGCGGGGGGGCAGATACGCAGTATTTT.

The chain uses TRBV5-6 and TRBJ1-4; 7 bases line up with TRBD1. With V trimmed by 5 bases and J by 8 bases, 9 bases remained unmatched. CDR3 length: 14 amino acids. Germline assignment: CDR1 SGHDT and CDR2 YYEEEE. This chain's CDR3 is CASRILAGGEKLFF. Here the CDR3 DNA reads TGTGCCAGCAGAATACTCGCAGGGGGGGAAAAACTGTTTTTT.

This chain connects TRBV13 to TRBJ1-6; a possible D gene is TRBD1 (5 bases). There are 13 residues in the CDR3. V gave up 5 bases and J gave up 7 bases, with 9 bases separating them. Per the germline V gene, CDR1 is PRHDT and CDR2 is FYEKMQ (reference sequence). The CDR3 region is CASSLTGNSPLHF. The CDR3 nucleotides read TGTGCCAGCAGCCTTACAGGCAATTCACCCCTCCACTTT. Looking up the rest from reference TRBV13 and TRBJ1-6 gives the full variable domain: AAGVIQSPRHLIKEKRETATLKCYPIPRHDTVYWYQQGPGQDPQFLISFYEKMQSDKGSIPDRFSAQQFSDYHSELNMSSLELGDSALYFCASSLTGNSPLHFGNGTRLTVT.

This rearrangement joins TRBV6-5 to TRBJ2-6; D unclear. This CDR3 spans 16 amino acids. The germline V gene has CDR1 MNHEY and CDR2 SVGAGI. Trimming removed 0 bases at V and 3 bases at J, with 9 bases between. The CDR3 here is CASSYSKGDGANVLTF. DNA of the CDR3: TGTGCCAGCAGTTACTCGAAGGGTGATGGGGCCAACGTCCTGACTTTC.

V usage is TRBV7-2 and J usage is TRBJ2-1, with 8 bases fitting TRBD2. The germline gives CDR1 SGHTA, CDR2 FQGNSA. The CDR3 is 15 amino acids. After removal of 0 bases from V and 5 bases from J, the junction contained 3 bases not matched to a gene. CDR3 DNA sequence: TGTGCCAGCAGCTTAGCCGGGGGGGGAAACAATGAGCAGTTCTTC. It codes for CASSLAGGGNNEQFF.

The chain combines TRBV5-8 with TRBJ2-5; D uncertain. The CDR3 sequence is 10 residues long. The germline gives CDR1 SGHTS, CDR2 YDEGEE. V gave up 4 bases and J gave up 9 bases, with 7 bases separating them. The CDR3 coding sequence is TGTGCCAGCAGCCAGACTTCCCAGTACTTC. Translating gives CASSQTSQYF.

The rearrangement uses TRBV9 and TRBJ2-1, with unresolved D. V lost 3 bases and J lost 5, with 9 bases in between. This CDR3 is 13 amino acids long. In germline, CDR1 is SGDLS, CDR2 YYNGEE. DNA for the CDR3: TGTGCCAGCAGCGAGACTGGGAACAATGAGCAGTTCTTC. This codes for CASSETGNNEQFF.

The rearrangement uses TRBV4-1 and TRBJ1-1; 8 nucleotides match TRBD1. This CDR3 is 12 amino acids long. V lost 3 bases to trimming and J lost 8 bases; unmatched junction nucleotides: 2. CDR1 MGHRA and CDR2 YSYEKL come from the germline V gene. CDR3 protein: CASSHPGGEAFF. CDR3 DNA sequence: TGCGCCAGCAGCCACCCAGGGGGCGAAGCTTTCTTT.

The chain has TRBV14 and TRBJ2-7; no firm D call. Per germline, CDR1 SGHDN and CDR2 FVKESK. The CDR3 sequence is 15 residues long. The V and J ends lost 6 bases and 3 bases respectively, with 18 bases between them. CDR3 coding DNA: TGTGCCAGCAGGGCAAAGAGGTCAGCGTTCTACGAGCAGTACTTC. This codes for CASRAKRSAFYEQYF.

The chain couples TRBV14 to TRBJ2-7; the D gene is possibly TRBD2 (5 bases). Per the germline V gene, CDR1 is SGHDN and CDR2 is FVKESK. CDR3 length: 12 residues. V was clipped by 3 bases and J by 2 bases, with 5 bases between them. CDR3 nucleotide sequence: TGTGCCAGCAGCCAGAGGGCCTACGAGCAGTACTTC. Its protein product is CASSQRAYEQYF. Full variable domain (remainder filled in from reference TRBV14 and TRBJ2-7): EAGVTQFPSHSVIEKGQTVTLRCDPISGHDNLYWYRRVMGKEIKFLLHFVKESKQDESGMPNNRFLAERTGGTYSTLKVQPAELEDSGVYFCASSQRAYEQYFGPGTRLTVT.

Turning to this clone: At one end the junction does not follow the germline gene, possibly because of a read error. The rearrangement joins TRBV7-2 to TRBJ2-7, with 7 bases matching TRBD1. Germline loops: CDR1 SGHTA, CDR2 FQGNSA. The CDR3 contains 16 residues. CDR3 DNA: TGTGCCGGCAGAAGTACCCGGACAGGTTTCGGGTACGAGCAGTACTTC. Translated, it gives CAGRSTRTGFGYEQYF.

The CDR3 DNA reads as TGTGCCAGCAGAGAGCAGGGGTCGATGGGCTACACCTTC. Amino acids: CASREQGSMGYTF. The chain uses TRBV27 and TRBJ1-2; tentative D call: TRBD1 (6 bases). This CDR3 spans 13 amino acids. Germline CDR1 is MNHEY and CDR2 is SMNVEV (reference sequence). Trimming stripped 6 bases from V and 8 bases from J, with 16 bases between.

For the CDR3, the DNA is TGTGCCAGCAGCTTGGCCGGACCCCAGCTGAAGAACGAGCAGTACTTC. It is translated as CASSLAGPQLKNEQYF. J is TRBJ2-7 and V is TRBV11-2; no clear D gene. The CDR3 contains 16 residues. The ends were cut back, 3 bases at V and 5 bases at J, with 20 bases in the middle. The germline CDR1 and CDR2 sequences are SGHAT and FQNNGV.

This chain joins TRBV12-3 or TRBV12-4 and TRBJ2-2; D gene unclear. This CDR3 is built from 12 residues. Trimming removed 6 bases at V and 6 bases at J, with 8 bases between. The CDR3 bases are TGTGCCAGCAGACCCTACTCCGGGGAGCTGTTTTTT. Translation gives CASRPYSGELFF.

The CDR3 protein is CASSTLSAGVYEQYF. CDR3 DNA: TGTGCCAGCAGCACCCTGTCAGCAGGGGTCTACGAGCAGTACTTC. The chain employs TRBV6-5 and TRBJ2-7, with D perhaps matching TRBD1 (6 bases). Trimming left V 6 bases short and J 3 bases short, with 18 bases between. The CDR3 has 15 amino acids. CDR1 and CDR2 (germline): MNHEY, SVGAGI.

This clone was seen a few times. This chain uses TRBV21-1 with TRBJ1-5; TRBD1 was called by the table and not checked on the DNA. TRBV21-1 counts as a pseudogene. The CDR3 totals 17 residues. The CDR3: CASSKAVEGAQGQPQHF. The CDR3 region has the DNA TGTGCCAGCAGCAAAGCGGTAGAAGGGGCGCAGGGACAGCCCCAGCATTTT.

This clone was found a few times. V usage is TRBV7-9 and J usage is TRBJ1-4; D possibly corresponds to TRBD1 (5 bases). Trimming took 5 bases from V and 8 from J, leaving 21 bases between them. The CDR3 has 16 amino acids. Germline assignment: CDR1 SEHNR and CDR2 FQNEAQ (reference sequence). This CDR3 is CASSGGERRPVEKLFF. The CDR3 DNA is TGTGCCAGCAGCGGGGGTGAGAGACGCCCGGTAGAAAAACTGTTTTTT.

V gene TRBV4-3 combines with J gene TRBJ1-2, with TRBD1 identical over 7 bases. Trimming removed 1 base from V and 6 bases from J; junction bases left unmatched: 5. The germline CDR1 and CDR2 sequences are LGHNA and YSLEER. This CDR3 has 14 amino acids. CDR3 in amino acids: CASSQGGTEDGYTF. DNA for the CDR3: TGCGCCAGCAGCCAAGGTGGGACAGAGGATGGCTACACCTTC.

The rearrangement uses TRBV10-3 and TRBJ1-2; tentatively, D is TRBD1 (5 bases). The CDR3 covers 13 residues. Germline V gene sequence: CDR1 ENHRY, CDR2 SYGVKD. The V end lost 7 bases, the J end lost 6 bases, and 15 bases lay between the germline ends. The CDR3 loop reads CAIIGDVGNGYTF. CDR3 nucleotide sequence: TGTGCCATCATCGGGGACGTGGGGAATGGCTACACCTTC.

The V and J genes are TRBV9 and TRBJ1-3, with TRBD1 matching over 7 bases. V gave up 0 bases and J gave up 0 bases; unmatched junction bases: 3. CDR1 and CDR2 (germline): SGDLS, YYNGEE. The CDR3 length is 16 residues. CDR3 bases: TGTGCCAGCAGCGTAGACCCAGGGGGCTCTGGAAACACCATATATTTT. This translates into CASSVDPGGSGNTIYF.

The J gene is TRBJ2-5, the V gene TRBV13, with 7 bases matching TRBD1. The CDR3 has 14 amino acids. Germline V gene data show CDR1 as PRHDT and CDR2 as FYEKMQ (reference sequence). The junction had 10 bases not matched to a gene; V was cut back by 7 bases and J by 5 bases. The CDR3 loop is CASTHNRGRETQYF. The CDR3 DNA follows: TGTGCCAGCACGCACAACAGGGGAAGGGAGACCCAGTACTTC.

The gene calls are TRBV10-3 and TRBJ2-7, with 9 bases matching TRBD2. Per germline, CDR1 ENHRY and CDR2 SYGVKD. V shed 0 bases and J 6 bases; nucleotides not matched to a gene: 15. The CDR3 sequence is 18 residues long. The CDR3 loop is CAISESAGLAGGHVEQYF. In DNA form, the CDR3 reads TGTGCCATCAGTGAGTCCGCTGGTTTGGCGGGGGGGCACGTCGAGCAGTACTTC.

This chain uses TRBV5-1 with TRBJ2-7; perhaps TRBD1 as D (5 bases). V lost 0 bases and J 6 bases, leaving 10 bases between the germline ends. The CDR3 is 13 residues long. From germline, CDR1 is SGHRS and CDR2 YFSETQ. The CDR3 coding sequence is TGCGCCAGCAGCTTGGGTGGACAACGCGAGCAGTACTTC. Amino acids: CASSLGGQREQYF.

The J gene is TRBJ1-3, the V gene TRBV9; D not resolved. Germline values: CDR1 SGDLS, CDR2 YYNGEE. Trimming took off 4 bases at V and 1 base at J, with 12 bases between the two ends. This CDR3 contains 15 residues. CDR3 DNA sequence: TGTGCCAGCAGCCCCGGAGTTGTTTCTGGAAACACCATATATTTT. It codes for CASSPGVVSGNTIYF.